The 32 T cell receptor beta chains listed next were all sequenced from one sample in a study of T cells in localized non-small cell lung cancer (dated by TCRdb to 2020 to 2022). The library was obtained by the immunoSEQ multiplex PCR assay. TCRdb stores this immuneACCESS table with in-frame sequences only. Part of the clones is absent; in the studies checked, under half of the shortfall reflects unresolved V genes, and no reason is known for the rest. The sample table records approximately 18,000 clones; approximately 82% of these occur just once. The top ten constitute around 25% of the sample. Sequencing was performed on peripheral blood, taken before any cancer treatment. The receptors shown here come from an older female donor with stage I lung adenocarcinoma.

The chain links TRBV5-1 to TRBJ2-5; D unresolved. This CDR3 is 14 amino acids long. V was clipped by 4 bases and J by 2 bases, with 12 bases between them. Germline values: CDR1 SGHRS, CDR2 YFSETQ. Here the CDR3 reads CASSPLGDQETQYF. Here the CDR3 DNA reads TGCGCCAGCAGCCCACTTGGGGATCAAGAGACCCAGTACTTC.

The rearrangement uses TRBV2 and TRBJ2-6; 7 positions match TRBD1. Trimming took 7 bases from V and 0 from J; bases not matched to a gene: 6. The CDR3 totals 16 residues. Germline V lookup: CDR1 SNHLY, CDR2 FYNNEI. The CDR3 nucleotides read TGTGCCAGCATTCGGGACAGCCTCTCTGGGGCCAACGTCCTGACTTTC. It encodes CASIRDSLSGANVLTF.

The chain joins TRBV11-2 to TRBJ2-7; tentative D call: TRBD2 (7 bases). The CDR3 consists of 13 residues. The V gene lost 1 base and the J gene lost 7 bases, with 11 bases spanning the gap. The germline CDR1 and CDR2 sequences are SGHAT and FQNNGV. In DNA form, the CDR3 reads TGTGCCAGCAGCTTAGTTAGGGGGGGAGAGCAGTACTTC. Residues: CASSLVRGGEQYF. The whole variable domain, filled in from reference TRBV11-2 and TRBJ2-7, reads EAGVAQSPRYKIIEKRQSVAFWCNPISGHATLYWYQQILGQGPKLLIQFQNNGVVDDSQLPKDRFSAERLKGVDSTLKIQPAKLEDSAVYLCASSLVRGGEQYFGPGTRLTVT.

This clone was detected once. This sequence joins TRBV27 and TRBJ1-2; TRBD1 matches 11 bases. The germline V gene encodes CDR1 MNHEY and CDR2 SMNVEV (reference sequence). V shed 5 bases, J shed 7 bases, and the junction held 6 bases outside the gene matches. The CDR3 covers 14 residues. CDR3: CASSPGQGEGGYTF. CDR3 nucleotides: TGTGCCAGCAGTCCGGGACAGGGGGAGGGTGGCTACACCTTC.

The chain is built from TRBV7-9 and TRBJ2-1, with 11 nucleotides matching TRBD2. The CDR3 length is 15 residues. In germline, CDR1 is SEHNR, CDR2 FQNEAQ (reference sequence). The V and J ends lost 6 bases and 6 bases, in that order; junction bases with no gene match: 7. CDR3 region: CASRIEGLAGNEQFF. The CDR3 DNA reads TGTGCCAGCAGGATAGAAGGACTAGCGGGCAATGAGCAGTTCTTC.

Only one count was recorded for this clone. J is TRBJ2-1 and V is TRBV4-2; either TRBD1 or TRBD2 may fit D (7 bases each). V was clipped by 0 bases and J by 3 bases, with 18 bases between them. There are 18 residues in the CDR3. Germline loops: CDR1 LGHNA, CDR2 YNFKEQ. The CDR3 is CASSQDRGRGIIYNEQFF. CDR3 nucleotides: TGTGCCAGCAGCCAAGATAGGGGGCGGGGGATAATCTACAATGAGCAGTTCTTC.

The CDR3 is CASSYSTGVYGYTF. CDR3 DNA: TGTGCCAGCAGTTACTCGACAGGTGTATACGGCTACACCTTC. This chain connects TRBV6-5 to TRBJ1-2, with D possibly TRBD1 on 6 matching bases. V was shortened by 0 bases and J by 8 bases, with 13 bases between the two germline ends. Germline V gene data show CDR1 as MNHEY and CDR2 as SVGAGI. The CDR3 runs 14 residues.

The chain joins TRBV14 to TRBJ2-1; TRBD1 matches at 9 bases. V dropped 6 bases and J dropped 6; count of bases not matched to a gene: 12. CDR1 and CDR2 from the germline V gene are SGHDN and FVKESK. The CDR3 totals 16 residues. CDR3 in amino acids: CASSSPGQGWINEQFF. The CDR3 DNA reads TGTGCCAGCAGTTCGCCGGGACAGGGTTGGATCAATGAGCAGTTCTTC.

This chain connects TRBV4-3 to TRBJ1-2; possibly TRBD1 for D (5 bases). Germline-derived CDR1 and CDR2 are LGHNA and YSLEER. The CDR3 has 12 amino acids. V was clipped by 5 bases and J by 5 bases, with 9 bases between them. Here the CDR3 reads CASSIQGYGYTF. CDR3 nucleotides: TGCGCCAGCAGCATTCAGGGTTATGGCTACACCTTC.

This chain links TRBV7-9 with TRBJ2-5; D is perhaps TRBD1 (5 bases). Germline assignment: CDR1 SEHNR and CDR2 FQNEAQ (reference sequence). The V end was cut by 1 base, the J end by 5 bases, with 8 bases between. The CDR3 is 13 amino acids. The chain's CDR3 is CASSLVGPETQYF. For the CDR3, the DNA is TGTGCCAGCAGCTTAGTGGGGCCGGAGACCCAGTACTTC.

This chain connects TRBV27 to TRBJ2-7; D might be TRBD2 (6 bases). In germline, CDR1 is MNHEY, CDR2 SMNVEV (reference sequence). Trimming removed 3 bases from V and 2 bases from J, with 11 bases in between. This CDR3 spans 14 amino acids. CDR3 residues: CASSFGGSTYEQYF. The CDR3, as DNA: TGTGCCAGCAGTTTCGGGGGATCGACCTACGAGCAGTACTTC.

The chain has TRBV30 and TRBJ2-3; TRBD2 aligns across 12 bases. In germline, CDR1 is GTSNPN, CDR2 SVGIG (reference sequence). This CDR3 is 16 amino acids long. The V and J ends lost 8 bases and 5 bases, in that order; junction bases with no gene match: 14. The CDR3 bases are TGTGCCCTCCTCATTTCTAGCGGGGGGGCAATAGATACGCAGTATTTT. Encoded protein: CALLISSGGAIDTQYF.

The chain combines TRBV23-1 with TRBJ2-1, with D possibly called TRBD1 or TRBD2 (5 bases each). Being an ORF, TRBV23-1 has a function that is uncertain. This CDR3 region has 17 residues. Trimming shortened V by 0 bases and J by 5 bases, and 17 bases separated the two germline ends. In DNA form, the CDR3 reads TGCGCCAGCAGTCAATCGCCGGGACGCTTGGGGCACAATGAGCAGTTCTTC. As protein: CASSQSPGRLGHNEQFF.

The CDR3 loop reads CASSVGSSGGNEQYF. The CDR3 bases are TGTGCCAGCAGCGTAGGGTCTAGCGGGGGCAACGAGCAGTACTTC. This chain joins TRBV9 and TRBJ2-7, with 10 bases matching TRBD2. The V segment lost 0 bases and the J segment 5 bases; nucleotides outside the gene matches: 5. The CDR3 loop spans 15 amino acids. In germline, CDR1 is SGDLS, CDR2 YYNGEE.

The chain is built from TRBV7-2 and TRBJ2-2, with a possible D match to TRBD2 (5 bases). Germline-derived CDR1 and CDR2 are SGHTA and FQGNSA. The CDR3 is made up of 13 amino acids. The V end was cut by 5 bases, the J end by 6 bases, with 10 bases between. This chain's CDR3 is CASSKSGAGELFF. The DNA for the CDR3 is TGTGCCAGCAGCAAATCCGGGGCCGGGGAGCTGTTTTTT.

The chain recombines TRBV4-3 with TRBJ2-3, with TRBD2 matching over 15 bases. This CDR3 is 22 amino acids long. V lost 0 bases to trimming and J lost 6 bases; unmatched junction nucleotides: 19. Germline loops: CDR1 LGHNA, CDR2 YSLEER. Here the CDR3 reads CASSQDPPSSWTSGGAPDTQYF. The CDR3 region has the DNA TGCGCCAGCAGCCAAGATCCCCCTTCCTCTTGGACTAGCGGGGGGGCCCCGGATACGCAGTATTTT.

In this sample, this clone turned up once. The chain uses TRBV6-1 and TRBJ2-3; no reliable D call. The germline V gene has CDR1 MNHNS and CDR2 SASEGT. The CDR3 is 14 amino acids. The V end lost 10 bases, the J end lost 4 bases, and 18 bases lay between the germline ends. The CDR3 loop is CATPRPLGADTQYF. In DNA, the CDR3 is TGTGCCACGCCGAGGCCCCTGGGCGCAGATACGCAGTATTTT.

The J gene is TRBJ1-1, the V gene TRBV5-5; no clear D. There are 13 residues in the CDR3. CDR1 and CDR2 from the germline V gene are SGHKS and YYEKEE (reference sequence). Trimming took 5 bases from V and 3 from J, leaving 11 bases between them. The CDR3 reads CASSSPTHTEAFF. In DNA, the CDR3 is TGTGCCAGCAGTTCCCCGACGCACACTGAAGCTTTCTTT.

The rearrangement uses TRBV5-1 and TRBJ2-1, with D possibly being TRBD1 or TRBD2 (7 bases each). Per germline, CDR1 SGHRS and CDR2 YFSETQ. The CDR3 is made up of 19 amino acids. V lost 3 bases to trimming and J lost 5 bases, with 27 bases between them. The CDR3 DNA reads TGCGCCAGCAGCTCCTACCGTCAACTAGCAGGGGGGGCCAACAATGAGCAGTTCTTC. It specifies CASSSYRQLAGGANNEQFF.

This chain links TRBV18 with TRBJ2-3; TRBD2 matches at 8 bases. Germline V lookup: CDR1 KGHSH, CDR2 LQKENI. The CDR3 runs to 16 residues. Trimming removed 0 bases from V and 2 bases from J; junction bases left unmatched: 4. The CDR3 region is CASSPPWRGDTDTQYF. The DNA for the CDR3 is TGTGCCAGCTCACCACCGTGGCGGGGGGACACAGATACGCAGTATTTT.

The chain couples TRBV5-6 to TRBJ2-5, with TRBD2 matching over 14 bases. V dropped 4 bases and J dropped 1; count of bases not matched to a gene: 6. The germline CDR1 and CDR2 sequences are SGHDT and YYEEEE. CDR3 length: 17 amino acids. CDR3: CASSATGLAGAQETQYF. Here the CDR3 DNA reads TGTGCCAGCAGCGCTACGGGACTAGCGGGGGCCCAAGAGACCCAGTACTTC.

This clone turned up a few times. The chain has TRBV27 and TRBJ1-4; TRBD1 is a possible D gene (6 bases). Trimming took 3 bases from V and 8 from J, leaving 13 bases between them. The CDR3 is 14 amino acids. Germline V CDR1 and CDR2: MNHEY, SMNVEV (reference sequence). The CDR3 DNA reads as TGTGCCAGCAGTTTCGGGAGGGGGTCCGAAAAACTGTTTTTT. Encoded protein: CASSFGRGSEKLFF.

V and J are TRBV2 and TRBJ1-4; TRBD1 matches 9 bases. The germline gives CDR1 SNHLY, CDR2 FYNNEI. This CDR3 is built from 14 residues. The V segment lost 7 bases and the J segment 6 bases; nucleotides outside the gene matches: 6. In nucleotides, the CDR3 is TGTGCCAGCACCTCCGGGACAGGGTATGAAAAACTGTTTTTT. Protein product: CASTSGTGYEKLFF.

V usage is TRBV6-6 and J usage is TRBJ1-2, with a weak D call TRBD1 (5 bases). Germline V gene data show CDR1 as MNHNY and CDR2 as SVGAGI (reference sequence). CDR3 length: 12 residues. CDR3: CASRGDFYGYTF. CDR3 in DNA: TGTGCTAGTCGGGGGGACTTCTATGGCTACACCTTC.

The V call is TRBV6-6, the J call TRBJ1-2; D is possibly TRBD1 (5 bases). Per the germline V gene, CDR1 is MNHNY and CDR2 is SVGAGI (reference sequence). The CDR3 loop spans 14 amino acids. Trimming took 5 bases from V and 4 from J, leaving 14 bases between them. For the CDR3, the DNA is TGTGCCAGCAGTCCAACGCCGGGGACCTATGGCTACACCTTC. Translated, it gives CASSPTPGTYGYTF.

The chain recombines TRBV2 with TRBJ2-2; D not resolved. The CDR3 consists of 15 residues. V lost 2 bases and J 5 bases, leaving 12 bases between the germline ends. Germline V gene lookup returns CDR1 SNHLY and CDR2 FYNNEI. CDR3 sequence: CASSENGRPTGELFF. The CDR3 nucleotides are TGTGCCAGCAGTGAAAATGGCAGGCCGACCGGGGAGCTGTTTTTT.

V is TRBV5-1 and J is TRBJ1-4; TRBD1 is a possible D gene (5 bases). The CDR3 contains 14 residues. The germline CDR1 and CDR2 sequences are SGHRS and YFSETQ. The ends were cut back, 0 bases at V and 8 bases at J, with 11 bases in the middle. DNA for the CDR3: TGCGCCAGCAGCTTGGCGCAGGGTAGGGAAAAACTGTTTTTT. Protein product: CASSLAQGREKLFF.

The gene calls are TRBV18 and TRBJ2-1; 10 bases are a match to TRBD2. Germline-derived CDR1 and CDR2 are KGHSH and LQKENI. The CDR3 contains 16 residues. Trimming at V came to 4 bases and at J to 5 bases, leaving 8 bases not matched to a gene. Written as DNA, the CDR3 is TGTGCCAGCTCACTCTTAGCGGGGGGCCAGAACAATGAGCAGTTCTTC. Translating gives CASSLLAGGQNNEQFF.

The rearrangement joins TRBV29-1 to TRBJ1-6, with a possible D match to TRBD1 (5 bases). With 7 bases removed from V and 1 base from J, the gap between germline ends came to 11 bases. CDR1 and CDR2 (germline): SQVTM, ANQGSEA. This CDR3 spans 14 amino acids. The CDR3 DNA follows: TGCAGCGCAAGAGACAGTTCCTATAATTCACCCCTCCACTTT. Its protein is CSARDSSYNSPLHF.

The chain recombines TRBV5-6 with TRBJ2-3; 7 bases match TRBD1. V shed 3 bases and J 4 bases; nucleotides not matched to a gene: 5. The CDR3 is 14 residues long. Germline CDR1 reads SGHDT; CDR2 reads YYEEEE. DNA of the CDR3: TGTGCCAGCAGCTGGGACAGCAGATCAGATACGCAGTATTTT. Its translation is CASSWDSRSDTQYF.

The chain carries TRBV4-1 and TRBJ1-2; a possible D gene is TRBD1 (5 bases). The CDR3 consists of 16 residues. The ends were cut back, 0 bases at V and 5 bases at J, with 16 bases in the middle. Germline V gives CDR1 MGHRA, CDR2 YSYEKL. The CDR3 region is CASSQEGRRGGYGYTF. In DNA, the CDR3 is TGCGCCAGCAGCCAAGAAGGTAGAAGGGGAGGGTATGGCTACACCTTC.

V and J are TRBV6-5 and TRBJ1-5; possibly TRBD1 for D (6 bases). The CDR3 runs 14 residues. Germline V gene sequence: CDR1 MNHEY, CDR2 SVGAGI. V gave up 5 bases and J gave up 4 bases, with 12 bases separating them. CDR3 amino acids: CASSIGGRNQPQHF. Written as DNA, the CDR3 is TGTGCCAGCAGTATAGGGGGGCGTAATCAGCCCCAGCATTTT.